These 5 T cell receptor beta chains came from one sample sequenced in a study of cytotoxic CD8 clonotypes in ibrutinib-treated CLL. Sequencing used immunoSEQ multiplex PCR; TCRdb keeps in-frame clones, though not all of them. Of roughly 13,000 clones in the sample, around half were seen once. The sample in question was PBMCs, obtained at an approximately 22-month disease-progression time point, from a patient treated with ibrutinib. The receptor set was obtained from a human donor with chronic lymphocytic leukemia.

In DNA form, the CDR3 reads TGTGCCAGCAGTTTAGTCTCCCCCGCGCGGACAGATACGCAGTATTTT. Its protein is CASSLVSPARTDTQYF. The J gene is TRBJ2-3, the V gene TRBV6-6, with D unclear. The V end was cut by 4 bases, the J end by 3 bases, with 17 bases between. Germline V gives CDR1 MNHNY, CDR2 SVGAGI (reference sequence). This CDR3 comprises 16 residues.

This chain joins TRBV9 and TRBJ2-2; D gene uncertain. Per the germline V gene, CDR1 is SGDLS and CDR2 is YYNGEE. V was cut by 0 bases and J by 4 bases, with 13 bases left in between. This CDR3 has 16 residues. Written as DNA, the CDR3 is TGTGCCAGCAGCGTAGGAAGGGTGTCGGGCACCGGGGAGCTGTTTTTT. It codes for CASSVGRVSGTGELFF.

This clone was counted only a few times. The V gene is TRBV27, the J gene TRBJ1-5, with a possible D match to TRBD1 (6 bases). The CDR3 is made up of 15 amino acids. The V gene lost 7 bases and the J gene lost 0 bases, with 13 bases spanning the gap. Per germline, CDR1 MNHEY and CDR2 SMNVEV (reference sequence). The CDR3: CASKAGVDSNQPQHF. In DNA, the CDR3 is TGTGCCAGCAAAGCAGGGGTTGATAGCAATCAGCCCCAGCATTTT.

This sequence joins TRBV5-1 and TRBJ2-3, with TRBD1 matching 9 bases. The junction had 9 bases not matched to a gene; V was cut back by 1 base and J by 3 bases. This CDR3 has 17 amino acids. In germline, CDR1 is SGHRS, CDR2 YFSETQ. The DNA of the CDR3 is TGCGCCAGCAGCTTGAAAGGGACAGGGACGTCGACAGATACGCAGTATTTT. Translating gives CASSLKGTGTSTDTQYF.

The V call is TRBV4-3, the J call TRBJ2-7; D is ambiguous. Germline CDR1 and CDR2: LGHNA and YSLEER. CDR3 length equals 15 residues. Between the trimmed V and J ends, which lost 1 base and 3 bases, there was a span of 13 bases. This chain's CDR3 is CASSQAPEIYYEQYF. The CDR3 region has the DNA TGCGCCAGCAGCCAAGCCCCCGAGATTTACTACGAGCAGTACTTC.